A selection of T cell receptor beta chains follows, all from one sample in a study of cytomegalovirus exposure and HLA in healthy donors. Profiled with immunoSEQ multiplex PCR; TCRdb holds only in-frame clones, not every one. This table holds around 80,000 clones, roughly a tenth found once. Source material: PBMCs. Source of these receptors: a man in his 60s in good health and CMV-seropositive. Both conserved end residues are trimmed from each CDR3. D genes are given only for firm matches.

d_gene: TRBD1
v_gene: TRBV27
j_gene: TRBJ2-1
CDR3aa: ASSSQGASYNEQF

d_gene: NA
v_gene: TRBV7-9
j_gene: TRBJ1-4
CDR3aa: ASSFQTVEKLF

d_gene: NA
v_gene: TRBV11-3
j_gene: TRBJ1-3
CDR3aa: ASSVEAPGNTIY

d_gene: TRBD1
v_gene: TRBV27
j_gene: TRBJ1-4
CDR3aa: ASSPGAGGWEKLF

d_gene: TRBD2
v_gene: TRBV14
j_gene: TRBJ2-1
CDR3aa: ASSHPGLAAYNEQF

d_gene: NA
v_gene: TRBV18
j_gene: TRBJ1-2
CDR3aa: ASSPGTQGHGYT

d_gene: NA
v_gene: TRBV7-9
j_gene: TRBJ2-1
CDR3aa: ASSPLSGFYNEQF

d_gene: TRBD1
v_gene: TRBV28
j_gene: TRBJ1-2
CDR3aa: ASRGTGSAYT

d_gene: TRBD2
v_gene: TRBV11-2
j_gene: TRBJ2-5
CDR3aa: ASSSGLAGGGGETQY

d_gene: TRBD2
v_gene: TRBV7-2
j_gene: TRBJ2-1
CDR3aa: ASSPQSGTYNEQF

d_gene: TRBD1
v_gene: TRBV4-2
j_gene: TRBJ2-7
CDR3aa: ASSQGRTGSYEQY

d_gene: NA
v_gene: TRBV10-3
j_gene: TRBJ2-7
CDR3aa: AISESTGLTYEQY

d_gene: NA
v_gene: TRBV7-3
j_gene: TRBJ2-1
CDR3aa: ASSLMGRHNEQF

d_gene: NA
v_gene: TRBV7-3
j_gene: TRBJ2-1
CDR3aa: ASSLNVNRQTLNEQF

d_gene: NA
v_gene: TRBV30
j_gene: TRBJ1-2
CDR3aa: AWSLMGQNYGYT

d_gene: TRBD1
v_gene: TRBV28
j_gene: TRBJ1-3
CDR3aa: ASTKTGVGNTIY

d_gene: TRBD1
v_gene: TRBV27
j_gene: TRBJ1-1
CDR3aa: ASSLQGQGTEAF

d_gene: NA
v_gene: TRBV6-6
j_gene: TRBJ2-5
CDR3aa: ASSLEQTQY

d_gene: TRBD1
v_gene: TRBV5-1
j_gene: TRBJ1-2
CDR3aa: ASSGTDVYGYT

d_gene: TRBD2
v_gene: TRBV5-5
j_gene: TRBJ2-1
CDR3aa: ASSLAAGVTYNEQF

d_gene: NA
v_gene: TRBV6-5
j_gene: TRBJ1-2
CDR3aa: ASSTDRATGYGYT

d_gene: TRBD2
v_gene: TRBV27
j_gene: TRBJ2-7
CDR3aa: ASSPGLAAYEQY

d_gene: TRBD2
v_gene: TRBV2
j_gene: TRBJ2-1
CDR3aa: ASRKPGTGGYNEQF

d_gene: TRBD1
v_gene: TRBV5-8
j_gene: TRBJ1-5
CDR3aa: ASSEGQNQPQH

d_gene: NA
v_gene: TRBV2
j_gene: TRBJ2-5
CDR3aa: ASSLQASGLETQY

d_gene: TRBD2
v_gene: TRBV5-1
j_gene: TRBJ2-1
CDR3aa: ASSSGGDSYNEQF

d_gene: TRBD1
v_gene: TRBV18
j_gene: TRBJ1-1
CDR3aa: ASSRGQGNTEAF

d_gene: TRBD2
v_gene: TRBV28
j_gene: TRBJ2-3
CDR3aa: ASSFPSGIVTDTQY

d_gene: TRBD2
v_gene: TRBV10-2
j_gene: TRBJ2-5
CDR3aa: ASRDSGATAETQY

d_gene: NA
v_gene: TRBV10-3
j_gene: TRBJ2-5
CDR3aa: AIRGEAAGPPRETQY

d_gene: NA
v_gene: TRBV9
j_gene: TRBJ1-1
CDR3aa: ASSGAANTEAF

d_gene: NA
v_gene: TRBV19
j_gene: TRBJ1-4
CDR3aa: ASSETPEGGEKLF

d_gene: TRBD2
v_gene: TRBV28
j_gene: TRBJ2-7
CDR3aa: ASSSPAGGPYEQY

d_gene: NA
v_gene: TRBV10-1
j_gene: TRBJ2-2
CDR3aa: ASSESGWQPNTGELF

d_gene: NA
v_gene: TRBV5-1
j_gene: TRBJ2-3
CDR3aa: ASSTALEGTDTQY

d_gene: TRBD1
v_gene: TRBV10-2
j_gene: TRBJ1-6
CDR3aa: ASSDRTGRNSPLH

d_gene: TRBD1
v_gene: TRBV30
j_gene: TRBJ2-5
CDR3aa: AWSEDRAKTQY

d_gene: NA
v_gene: TRBV5-6
j_gene: TRBJ1-1
CDR3aa: ASSFSSTEAF

d_gene: NA
v_gene: TRBV5-1
j_gene: TRBJ2-3
CDR3aa: ASSLVRDQGTQY

d_gene: NA
v_gene: TRBV6-5
j_gene: TRBJ2-5
CDR3aa: ASREIGRETQY

d_gene: TRBD1
v_gene: TRBV5-1
j_gene: TRBJ2-2
CDR3aa: ASSPGQDTGELF

d_gene: TRBD1
v_gene: TRBV11-2
j_gene: TRBJ2-5
CDR3aa: ASSSKGTAQETQY

d_gene: NA
v_gene: TRBV30
j_gene: TRBJ1-5
CDR3aa: AWSVARVGQPQH

d_gene: NA
v_gene: TRBV28
j_gene: TRBJ1-5
CDR3aa: ASSTGSNQPQH

d_gene: NA
v_gene: TRBV10-1
j_gene: TRBJ1-4
CDR3aa: ASSELRAPATNEKLF

d_gene: TRBD1
v_gene: TRBV6-1
j_gene: TRBJ1-5
CDR3aa: ASSAQPGQSNQPQH

d_gene: TRBD2
v_gene: TRBV29-1
j_gene: TRBJ2-5
CDR3aa: SVESYEGGGAMETQY

d_gene: NA
v_gene: TRBV2
j_gene: TRBJ1-3
CDR3aa: ASGPDPRIGNTIY

d_gene: TRBD1
v_gene: TRBV19
j_gene: TRBJ1-1
CDR3aa: ASMRDRAF

d_gene: NA
v_gene: TRBV29-1
j_gene: TRBJ2-1
CDR3aa: SVEVESSYNEQF